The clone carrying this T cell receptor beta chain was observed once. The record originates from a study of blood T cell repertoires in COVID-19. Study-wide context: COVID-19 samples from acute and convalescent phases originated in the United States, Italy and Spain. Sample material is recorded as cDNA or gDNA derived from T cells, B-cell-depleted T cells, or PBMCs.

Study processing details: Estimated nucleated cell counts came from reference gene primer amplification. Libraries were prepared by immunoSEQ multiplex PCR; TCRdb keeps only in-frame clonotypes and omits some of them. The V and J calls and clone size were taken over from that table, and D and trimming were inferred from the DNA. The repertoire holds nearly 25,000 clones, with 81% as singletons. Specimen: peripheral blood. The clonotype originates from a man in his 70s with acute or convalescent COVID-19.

CDR3 DNA: TGTGCCAGCAGCCAGAGACAGGGAAACTACGAGCAGTACTTC. This codes for CASSQRQGNYEQYF. The chain carries TRBV3-1 (or the pseudogene TRBV3-2) and TRBJ2-7, with TRBD1 matching 7 bases. Germline lookup yields CDR1 LGHDT and CDR2 YNNKEL (reference sequence). V shed 3 bases, J shed 3 bases, and the junction held 5 bases outside the gene matches. This CDR3 has 14 amino acids.